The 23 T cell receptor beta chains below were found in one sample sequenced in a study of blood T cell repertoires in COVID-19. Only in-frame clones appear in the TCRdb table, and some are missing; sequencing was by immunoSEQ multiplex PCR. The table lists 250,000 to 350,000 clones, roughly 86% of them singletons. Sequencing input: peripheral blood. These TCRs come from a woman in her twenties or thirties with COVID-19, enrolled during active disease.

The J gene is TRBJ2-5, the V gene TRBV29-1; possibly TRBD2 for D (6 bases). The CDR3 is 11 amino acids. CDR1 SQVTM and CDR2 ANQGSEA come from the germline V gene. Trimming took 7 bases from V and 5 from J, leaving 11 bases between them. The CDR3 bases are TGCAGCGCTGGAGGGTCGGAGACCCAGTACTTC. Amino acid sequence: CSAGGSETQYF. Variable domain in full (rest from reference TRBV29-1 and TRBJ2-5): SAVISQKPSRDICQRGTSLTIQCQVDSQVTMMFWYRQQPGQSLTLIATANQGSEATYESGFVIDKFPISRPNLTFSTLTVSNMSPEDSSIYLCSAGGSETQYFGPGTRLLVL.

The CDR3 reads CASSEWPGAAFF. Here the CDR3 DNA reads TGTGCCAGCAGTGAATGGCCAGGGGCCGCTTTCTTT. The chain couples TRBV6-1 to TRBJ1-1, with TRBD1 as a possible D gene (6 bases). The CDR3 spans 12 residues. Germline V gene sequence: CDR1 MNHNS, CDR2 SASEGT. The V and J ends lost 2 bases and 11 bases respectively, with 12 bases between them.

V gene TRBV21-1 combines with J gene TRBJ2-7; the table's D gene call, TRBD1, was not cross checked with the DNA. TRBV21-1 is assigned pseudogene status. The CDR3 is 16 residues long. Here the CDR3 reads CASSKAHRNMIYEQYF. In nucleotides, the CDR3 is TGTGCCAGCAGCAAAGCTCACAGGAATATGATCTACGAGCAGTACTTC.

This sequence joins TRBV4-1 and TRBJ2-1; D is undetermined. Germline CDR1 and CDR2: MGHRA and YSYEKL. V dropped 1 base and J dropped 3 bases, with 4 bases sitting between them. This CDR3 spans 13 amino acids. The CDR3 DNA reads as TGCGCCAGCAGCCAAGGGCTCTACAATGAGCAGTTCTTC. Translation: CASSQGLYNEQFF.

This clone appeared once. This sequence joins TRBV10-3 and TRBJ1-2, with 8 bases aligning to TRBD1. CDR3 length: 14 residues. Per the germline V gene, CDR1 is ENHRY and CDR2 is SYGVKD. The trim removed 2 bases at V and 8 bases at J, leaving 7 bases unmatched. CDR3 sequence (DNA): TGTGCCATCAGTGAGGGAGGACAGGGAACCGGCTACACCTTC. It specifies CAISEGGQGTGYTF.

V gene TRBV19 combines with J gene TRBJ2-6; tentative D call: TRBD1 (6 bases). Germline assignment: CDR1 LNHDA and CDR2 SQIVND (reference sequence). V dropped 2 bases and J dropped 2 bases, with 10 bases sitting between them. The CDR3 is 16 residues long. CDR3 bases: TGTGCCAGTAGTATATCAGGGGCCCCTGGGGCCAACGTCCTGACTTTC. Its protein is CASSISGAPGANVLTF. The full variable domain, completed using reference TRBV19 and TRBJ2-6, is DGGITQSPKYLFRKEGQNVTLSCEQNLNHDAMYWYRQDPGQGLRLIYYSQIVNDFQKGDIAEGYSVSREKKESFPLTVTSAQKNPTAFYLCASSISGAPGANVLTFGAGSRLTVL.

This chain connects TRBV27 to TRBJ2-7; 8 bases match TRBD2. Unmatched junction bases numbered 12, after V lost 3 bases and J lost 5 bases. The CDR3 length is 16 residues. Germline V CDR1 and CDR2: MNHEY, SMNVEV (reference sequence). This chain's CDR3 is CASSFRGGRRSDEQYF. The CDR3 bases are TGTGCCAGCAGTTTCCGGGGGGGGAGGCGATCCGACGAGCAGTACTTC.

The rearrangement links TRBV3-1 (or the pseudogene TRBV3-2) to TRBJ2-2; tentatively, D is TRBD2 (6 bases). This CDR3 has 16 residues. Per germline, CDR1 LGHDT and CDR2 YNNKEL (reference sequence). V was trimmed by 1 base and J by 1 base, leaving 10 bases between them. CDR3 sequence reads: CASSQGRAGNTGELFF. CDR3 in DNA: TGTGCCAGCAGCCAAGGTAGAGCGGGGAACACCGGGGAGCTGTTTTTT.

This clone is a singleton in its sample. The CDR3 DNA is TGTGCCTGGAGTGTCAAACCGGGACAGGGGGTATATGGCTACACCTTC. Residues: CAWSVKPGQGVYGYTF. The rearrangement uses TRBV30 and TRBJ1-2; 11 positions agree with TRBD1. V lost 0 bases to trimming and J lost 5 bases; unmatched junction nucleotides: 8. The CDR3 spans 16 residues. Germline values: CDR1 GTSNPN, CDR2 SVGIG (reference sequence).

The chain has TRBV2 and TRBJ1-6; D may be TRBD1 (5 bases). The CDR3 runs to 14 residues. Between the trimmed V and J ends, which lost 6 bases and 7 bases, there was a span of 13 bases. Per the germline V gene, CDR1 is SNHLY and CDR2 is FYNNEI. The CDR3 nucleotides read TGTGCCAGCAGCCACGAGGGGAGGAATTCACCCCTCCACTTT. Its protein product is CASSHEGRNSPLHF.

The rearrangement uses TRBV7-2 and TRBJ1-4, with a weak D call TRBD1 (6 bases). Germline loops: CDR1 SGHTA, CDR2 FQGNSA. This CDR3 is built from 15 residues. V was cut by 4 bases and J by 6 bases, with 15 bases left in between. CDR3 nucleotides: TGTGCCAGCAGCTCCCGGACAGAGGGGGATGAAAAACTGTTTTTT. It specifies CASSSRTEGDEKLFF.

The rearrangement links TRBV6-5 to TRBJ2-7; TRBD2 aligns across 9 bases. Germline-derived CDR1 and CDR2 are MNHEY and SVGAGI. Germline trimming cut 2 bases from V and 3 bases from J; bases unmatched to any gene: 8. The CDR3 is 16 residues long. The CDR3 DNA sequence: TGTGCCAGCAGTTACGAGGCGGGAGGGGTAAACTACGAGCAGTACTTC. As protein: CASSYEAGGVNYEQYF.

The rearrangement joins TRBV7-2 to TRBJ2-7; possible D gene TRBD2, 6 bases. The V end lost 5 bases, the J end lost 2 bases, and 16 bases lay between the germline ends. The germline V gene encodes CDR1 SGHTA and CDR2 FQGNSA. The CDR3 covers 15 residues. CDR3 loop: CASSPSGGAAYEQYF. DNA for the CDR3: TGTGCCAGCAGCCCCTCTGGCGGGGCCGCCTACGAGCAGTACTTC.

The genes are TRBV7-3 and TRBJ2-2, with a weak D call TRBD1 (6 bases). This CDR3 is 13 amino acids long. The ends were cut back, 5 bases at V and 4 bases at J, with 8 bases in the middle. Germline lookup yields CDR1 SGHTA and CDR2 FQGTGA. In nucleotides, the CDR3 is TGTGCCAGCAGCCCGACAGGCACCGGGGAGCTGTTTTTT. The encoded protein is CASSPTGTGELFF.

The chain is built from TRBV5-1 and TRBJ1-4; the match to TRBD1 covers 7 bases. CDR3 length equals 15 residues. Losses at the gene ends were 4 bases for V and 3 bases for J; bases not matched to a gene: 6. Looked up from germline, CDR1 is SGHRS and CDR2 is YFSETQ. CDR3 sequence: CASSPGTASNEKLFF. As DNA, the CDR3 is TGCGCCAGCAGCCCGGGGACAGCTTCTAATGAAAAACTGTTTTTT.

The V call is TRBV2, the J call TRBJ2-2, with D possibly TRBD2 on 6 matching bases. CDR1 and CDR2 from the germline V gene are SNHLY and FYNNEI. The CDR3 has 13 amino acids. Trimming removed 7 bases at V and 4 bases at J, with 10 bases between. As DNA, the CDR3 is TGTGCCAGCACCCGGACTACCACCGGGGAGCTGTTTTTT. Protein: CASTRTTTGELFF.

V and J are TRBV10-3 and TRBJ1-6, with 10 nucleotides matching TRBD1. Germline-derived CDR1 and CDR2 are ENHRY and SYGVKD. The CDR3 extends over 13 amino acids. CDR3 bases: TGTGCGATCGACAGGGGGCTTAATTCACCCCTCCACTTT. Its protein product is CAIDRGLNSPLHF.

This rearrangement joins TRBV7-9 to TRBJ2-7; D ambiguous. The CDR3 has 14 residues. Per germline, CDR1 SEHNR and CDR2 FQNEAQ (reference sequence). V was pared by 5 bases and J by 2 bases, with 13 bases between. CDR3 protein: CASSMGNGPYEQYF. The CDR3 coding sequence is TGTGCCAGCAGCATGGGCAACGGCCCCTACGAGCAGTACTTC.

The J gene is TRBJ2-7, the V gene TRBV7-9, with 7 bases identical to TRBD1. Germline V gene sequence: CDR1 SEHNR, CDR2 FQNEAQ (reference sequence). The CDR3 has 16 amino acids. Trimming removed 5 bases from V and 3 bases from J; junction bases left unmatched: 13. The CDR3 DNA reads TGTGCCAGCAGCCTGGAACAGGGGTTTATGGGCTACGAGCAGTACTTC. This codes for CASSLEQGFMGYEQYF.

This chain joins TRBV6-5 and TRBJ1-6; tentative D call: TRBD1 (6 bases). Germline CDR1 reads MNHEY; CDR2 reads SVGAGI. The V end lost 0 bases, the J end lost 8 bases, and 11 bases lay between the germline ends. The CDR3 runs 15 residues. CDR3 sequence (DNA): TGTGCCAGCAGTTACTCCCGGGACATTGATTCACCCCTCCACTTT. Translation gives CASSYSRDIDSPLHF.

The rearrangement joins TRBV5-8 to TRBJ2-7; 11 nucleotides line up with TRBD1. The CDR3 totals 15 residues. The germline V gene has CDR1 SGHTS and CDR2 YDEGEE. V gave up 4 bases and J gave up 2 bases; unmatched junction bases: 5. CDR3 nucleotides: TGTGCCAGCAGCCTTCCGGGACAGGGGGCCTACGAGCAGTACTTC. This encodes CASSLPGQGAYEQYF.

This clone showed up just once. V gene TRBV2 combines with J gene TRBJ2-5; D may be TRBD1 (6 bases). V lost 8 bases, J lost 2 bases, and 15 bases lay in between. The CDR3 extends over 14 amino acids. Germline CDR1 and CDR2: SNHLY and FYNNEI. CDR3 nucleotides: TGTGCCAGCTCCGCCGGACAGATTCAAGAGACCCAGTACTTC. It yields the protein CASSAGQIQETQYF.

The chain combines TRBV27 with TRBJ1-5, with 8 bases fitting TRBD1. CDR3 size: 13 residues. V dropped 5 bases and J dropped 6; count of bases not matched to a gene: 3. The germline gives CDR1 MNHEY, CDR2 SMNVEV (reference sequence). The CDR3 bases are TGTGCCAGCAGTCAGACAGGGGCTCAGCCCCAGCATTTT. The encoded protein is CASSQTGAQPQHF.